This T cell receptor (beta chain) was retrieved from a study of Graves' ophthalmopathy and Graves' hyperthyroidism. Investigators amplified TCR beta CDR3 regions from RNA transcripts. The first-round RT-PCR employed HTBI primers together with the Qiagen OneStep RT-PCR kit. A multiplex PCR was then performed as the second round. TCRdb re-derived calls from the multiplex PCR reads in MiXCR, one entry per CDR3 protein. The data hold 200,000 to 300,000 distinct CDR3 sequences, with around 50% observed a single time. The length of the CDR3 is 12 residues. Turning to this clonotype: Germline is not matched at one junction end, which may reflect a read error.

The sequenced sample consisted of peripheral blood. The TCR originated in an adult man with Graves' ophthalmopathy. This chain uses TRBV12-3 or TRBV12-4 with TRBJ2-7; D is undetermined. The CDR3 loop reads CASGPSSYERYF. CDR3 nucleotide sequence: TGTGCCAGCGGACCGAGCTCCTACGAGCGGTACTTC.